This T cell receptor beta chain was profiled in a study of blood T cells in healthy people across ages. Study-level background: Per two T cells, template switching captured roughly one barcoded beta molecule.

Primed by a sample-barcoded 5' primer and a J-beta primer mix, a second PCR proceeded for 7 to 11 cycles. From each sample, at least 2.5 million paired-end reads containing CDR3 were obtained. TCRdb re-called the 5' RACE reads through MiXCR, storing one row per CDR3 protein. Here the sample spans approximately 800,000 distinct CDR3 sequences, approximately 59% being singletons. The CDR3 spans 13 residues. Trimming left V 6 bases short and J 6 bases short, with 11 bases between. The TCR was taken from a man aged 30 to 45 in good health. The specimen sequenced was blood. The chain couples TRBV12-3 or TRBV12-4 to TRBJ2-2; D might be TRBD2 (6 bases). This chain's CDR3 is CASSWSGPGELFF. The CDR3 nucleotides are TGTGCCAGCAGCTGGAGCGGGCCCGGGGAGCTGTTTTTT.